The clone carrying this T cell receptor beta chain appeared once. This entry belongs to a study of blood T cell repertoires in COVID-19. Whole-study context: Specimens from acute and convalescent COVID-19 originated in the United States, Italy and Spain. From T cells, B-cell-depleted T cells, or PBMCs came the material, which was cDNA or gDNA.

Generated by immunoSEQ multiplex PCR, the TCRdb table keeps only in-frame clones and is missing some. Of about 100,000 clones in the sample, 84% were seen once. Sequencing used peripheral blood. This receptor was obtained from a man aged 35-49 years with active or convalescent COVID-19.

The CDR3 sequence is CAISATADGRETQYF. The CDR3 DNA sequence: TGTGCCATCAGTGCAACAGCGGACGGACGGGAGACCCAGTACTTC. The chain is built from TRBV10-3 and TRBJ2-5; D is perhaps TRBD2 (5 bases). CDR3 length: 15 residues. CDR1 and CDR2 (germline): ENHRY, SYGVKD. V dropped 4 bases and J dropped 5 bases, with 17 bases sitting between them.